This T cell receptor (beta chain) was documented in a study of post-analysis software for immune sequencing data. Study-level findings and limits: The F measure placed samples prepared in the same batch into strongly shared clusters. A few TRBV segments occurring more often in patients than controls included TRBV5-6, TRBV5-1 and TRBV20-1.

The authors incorporated unique molecular identifiers into the TCR beta cDNA libraries. Each batch of about 0.95 to 11 million T cells produced 500,000 to 600,000 cDNA molecules. MiXCR, run by TCRdb on the PCR reads, gives a single entry per CDR3 protein. Of 650,000 to 850,000 distinct CDR3 sequences listed, about 53% are singletons. From germline, CDR1 is SGHTA and CDR2 FQGNSA. The CDR3 extends over 14 amino acids. The V end lost 6 bases, the J end lost 1 base, and 10 bases lay between the germline ends. This clonotype was observed a handful of times. Its antigen is currently unknown. The chain employs TRBV7-2 and TRBJ1-5; no clear D. This TCR was sampled from a girl aged 10 to 17 with multiple sclerosis. The sequenced material came from blood. The CDR3 region has the DNA TGTGCCAGCAGTTGGTTAGGAAGCAATCAGCCCCAGCATTTT. Translating it yields CASSWLGSNQPQHF. Using reference TRBV7-2 and TRBJ1-5 for the parts outside the CDR3, the full variable domain is GAGVSQSPSNKVTEKGKDVELRCDPISGHTALYWYRQSLGQGLEFLIYFQGNSAPDKSGLPSDRFSAERTGGSVSTLTIQRTQQEDSAVYLCASSWLGSNQPQHFGDGTRLSIL.